This entry describes one T cell receptor (beta chain). CDR3 length equals 14 residues. These data come from a study of blood T cell repertoires in COVID-19. In the study overall: Italy, Spain and the United States were the sources of the convalescent and acute COVID-19 samples. Sources were T cells, B-cell-depleted T cells, or PBMCs; the material itself was cDNA or gDNA.

Patients of the Seattle cohort, enrolled during active infection, were followed longitudinally. Authors' data handling: Estimated nucleated cell counts came from reference gene primer amplification. Assay: immunoSEQ multiplex PCR; the TCRdb copy retains only in-frame clones and omits some. The V and J calls and the clone size are those of that table, but D and trimming were determined from the DNA. There are a few hundred thousand clones in the sample; roughly 87% occur only once, and just under 4% lies in the top ten. The chain recombines TRBV21-1 with TRBJ2-1; TRBD1 is the table's D call and was not checked against the DNA. TRBV21-1 constitutes a pseudogene. Sequencing was performed on peripheral blood. The origin of this receptor is a woman in her sixties with COVID-19, enrolled during active disease. The CDR3 DNA reads as TGTGCCAGCAGCAAAGCTCAGGGGAACAATGAGCAGTTCTTC. Protein product: CASSKAQGNNEQFF.